The 3 T cell receptor beta chains below all came from one sample that was sequenced in a study of blood T cells in healthy people across ages. Sample-barcoded 5' priming and a J-beta primer mix drove a second PCR of about 6 to 12 cycles. Each CDR3 protein is one row after TCRdb ran MiXCR on the 5' RACE reads. This sample has around 870,000 distinct CDR3 sequences; around 28% occur once, and the top ten carry roughly 17%. The sequenced sample was blood. The receptors were sampled from a woman aged 80 or over in good health.

As regards this clonotype: In this CDR3 the conserved last residue, phenylalanine or tryptophan, is missing, so a read error is likely. The chain carries TRBV18 and TRBJ1-4; unclear D gene. This CDR3 comprises 15 residues. In germline, CDR1 is KGHSH, CDR2 LQKENI. V gave up 2 bases and J gave up 5 bases, with 12 bases separating them. The DNA for the CDR3 is TGTGCCAGCTCACCAAGTTTCCCGGCCAATGAAAAACTGTTTCTT. As protein: CASSPSFPANEKLFL.

This clonotype was seen a handful of times. The rearrangement uses TRBV5-4 and TRBJ2-5, with 9 bases that match TRBD2. Trimming at V came to 4 bases and at J to 4 bases, leaving 8 bases not matched to a gene. The CDR3 sequence is 15 residues long. In germline, CDR1 is SGHNT, CDR2 YYREEE (reference sequence). This chain's CDR3 is CASSEGLALIETQYF. The CDR3 DNA follows: TGTGCCAGCAGCGAAGGACTAGCGTTAATAGAGACCCAGTACTTC.

This clonotype was seen ten or more times. V is TRBV20-1 and J is TRBJ1-2; D is undetermined. Looked up from germline, CDR1 is DFQATT and CDR2 is SNEGSKA (reference sequence). The CDR3 extends over 14 amino acids. Trimming shortened V by 2 bases and J by 3 bases, and 13 bases separated the two germline ends. CDR3 protein: CSARLPRDDYGYTF. CDR3 DNA: TGCAGTGCTAGATTGCCCCGAGACGACTATGGCTACACCTTC.